One sample yielded the 17 T cell receptor beta chains listed below, sequenced in a study of blood T cell repertoires in COVID-19. The table came from immunoSEQ multiplex PCR; TCRdb's copy has only in-frame clones and leaves some out. The repertoire holds 90,000 to 150,000 clones, 65% to 80% seen once, with about 0.85% in the top ten. Sequenced: peripheral blood. The receptors were gathered from a human donor with acute or convalescent COVID-19. The donor label of this sample is uncertain.

The chain links TRBV12-5 to TRBJ2-1; TRBD1 is a possible D gene (5 bases). V dropped 6 bases and J dropped 3 bases, with 12 bases sitting between them. Germline CDR1 LGHNT, CDR2 FRNRAP. The CDR3 totals 14 residues. DNA of the CDR3: TGTGCTAGTGGCCGTTCTGACAGCTACAATGAGCAGTTCTTC. Its translation: CASGRSDSYNEQFF.

There are a few counts of this clone. The V and J genes are TRBV30 and TRBJ2-5; 8 bases align to TRBD1. This CDR3 is 14 amino acids long. Germline V CDR1 and CDR2: GTSNPN, SVGIG (reference sequence). Losses at the gene ends were 0 bases for V and 5 bases for J; bases not matched to a gene: 5. The CDR3 is CAWSVGQAEETQYF. The CDR3 DNA reads TGTGCCTGGAGTGTGGGACAGGCGGAGGAGACCCAGTACTTC.

The sample holds a few counts of this clone. J is TRBJ1-3 and V is TRBV3-1 (or the pseudogene TRBV3-2); D is perhaps TRBD1 (6 bases). Trimming took 7 bases from V and 0 from J, leaving 16 bases between them. The germline CDR1 and CDR2 sequences are LGHDT and YNNKEL (reference sequence). The CDR3 covers 16 residues. The CDR3 sequence: CASTPTGQHSGNTIYF. For the CDR3, the DNA is TGTGCCAGCACCCCCACCGGACAGCACTCTGGAAACACCATATATTTT.

This clone was seen only once. The chain carries TRBV27 and TRBJ1-6, with D uncertain. Germline CDR1 is MNHEY and CDR2 is SMNVEV (reference sequence). V shed 5 bases and J shed 10 bases, with 36 bases lying between them. The CDR3 covers 21 residues. The CDR3 region is CASSHYRPRGMAGKHGSPLHF. In nucleotides, the CDR3 is TGTGCCAGCAGTCATTATAGGCCCCGAGGGATGGCGGGGAAACACGGGTCACCCCTCCACTTT.

This clone was seen a single time. V and J are TRBV3-1 (or the pseudogene TRBV3-2) and TRBJ2-2; the D gene is possibly TRBD1 (6 bases). This CDR3 contains 16 residues. Per germline, CDR1 LGHDT and CDR2 YNNKEL (reference sequence). V dropped 5 bases and J dropped 4 bases, with 17 bases sitting between them. The CDR3 DNA sequence: TGTGCCAGCAGCGGCACGTTGTTCAGGGGCACCGGGGAGCTGTTTTTT. It translates to CASSGTLFRGTGELFF.

The CDR3: CASSTGLAGGLQYV. DNA for the CDR3: TGTGCCAGTAGTACCGGACTAGCGGGAGGGCTCCAGTACGTC. This chain joins TRBV19 and TRBJ2-7; 15 bases map to TRBD2. The CDR3 runs to 14 residues. Germline lookup yields CDR1 LNHDA and CDR2 SQIVND (reference sequence). V gave up 4 bases and J gave up 10 bases; unmatched junction bases: 5.

The chain carries TRBV18 and TRBJ2-3; TRBD1 agrees at 7 bases. This CDR3 is built from 15 residues. V lost 3 bases and J lost 5; bases outside the gene matches: 8. Germline values: CDR1 KGHSH, CDR2 LQKENI. The CDR3 sequence is CASSPLGTVEDTQYF. DNA of the CDR3: TGTGCCAGCTCACCCCTCGGGACAGTGGAAGATACGCAGTATTTT.

The V call is TRBV7-9, the J call TRBJ2-5; D may be TRBD2 (6 bases). This CDR3 contains 14 residues. Germline assignment: CDR1 SEHNR and CDR2 FQNEAQ (reference sequence). V was cut by 1 base and J by 5 bases, with 11 bases left in between. CDR3 in DNA: TGTGCCAGCAGCTTAGGGGCGGGACTGGAGACCCAGTACTTC. Translated: CASSLGAGLETQYF.

This clone was seen more than once but under ten times. V gene TRBV2 combines with J gene TRBJ1-2; no clear D. V shed 0 bases and J shed 10 bases, with 9 bases lying between them. There are 12 residues in the CDR3. The germline gives CDR1 SNHLY, CDR2 FYNNEI. In nucleotides, the CDR3 is TGTGCCAGCAGTGAAGCGGACTTTGTCTACACCTTC. It yields the protein CASSEADFVYTF.

This chain uses TRBV6-5 with TRBJ1-1; 9 bases fit TRBD1. CDR3 length equals 15 residues. V gave up 5 bases and J gave up 0 bases; unmatched junction bases: 4. Germline V gene sequence: CDR1 MNHEY, CDR2 SVGAGI. The CDR3 region is CASSRQGVMNTEAFF. In nucleotides, the CDR3 is TGTGCCAGCAGTAGACAGGGGGTCATGAACACTGAAGCTTTCTTT.

This clone was seen only once. The chain employs TRBV6-1 and TRBJ1-4, with 7 bases aligning to TRBD1. Germline values: CDR1 MNHNS, CDR2 SASEGT. Trimming took 2 bases from V and 8 from J; bases not matched to a gene: 2. CDR3 length: 13 residues. The DNA for the CDR3 is TGTGCCAGCAGTGAATACAGGGGCGAAAAACTGTTTTTT. This sequence encodes CASSEYRGEKLFF.

This clone was counted once. V is TRBV19 and J is TRBJ1-1, with 8 bases aligning to TRBD1. The CDR3 length is 14 residues. CDR1 and CDR2 from the germline V gene are LNHDA and SQIVND (reference sequence). J lost 1 base, V lost 7 bases, and 5 bases had no gene match. CDR3 loop: CASTKDRANTEAFF. The CDR3 DNA sequence: TGTGCCAGTACCAAGGACAGGGCGAACACTGAAGCTTTCTTT.

The table lists this clone with a count of one. The J gene is TRBJ1-1, the V gene TRBV5-1; TRBD1 aligns across 7 bases. The CDR3 length is 16 residues. The V and J ends lost 1 base and 1 base, in that order; junction bases with no gene match: 7. From germline, CDR1 is SGHRS and CDR2 YFSETQ. The CDR3 DNA sequence: TGCGCCAGCAGCTTGCGGTACAGGGGCCGGAACACTGAAGCTTTCTTT. Amino acids: CASSLRYRGRNTEAFF.

V gene TRBV7-2 combines with J gene TRBJ2-3; 7 positions match TRBD2. This CDR3 spans 15 amino acids. Trimming cost V 2 bases and J 8 bases; bases outside gene matches: 10. Per the germline V gene, CDR1 is SGHTA and CDR2 is FQGNSA. DNA for the CDR3: TGTGCCAGCAGCTTACAGGGAGGGATAGACGGTACGCAGTATTTT. Amino acid sequence: CASSLQGGIDGTQYF.

The chain recombines TRBV13 with TRBJ1-1; D unresolved. V was shortened by 3 bases and J by 11 bases, with 10 bases between the two germline ends. Per the germline V gene, CDR1 is PRHDT and CDR2 is FYEKMQ (reference sequence). The CDR3 totals 11 residues. The CDR3 DNA reads TGTGCCAGCAGCTTGGGAGTCAAGGCTTTCTTT. Translation gives CASSLGVKAFF.

This clone has only a few counts. The chain couples TRBV18 to TRBJ1-1, with D tentatively TRBD1 (5 bases). CDR1 and CDR2 (germline): KGHSH, LQKENI. Trimming shortened V by 8 bases and J by 1 base, and 14 bases separated the two germline ends. The CDR3 has 14 residues. CDR3 amino acids: CASRDTTGNTEAFF. CDR3 DNA: TGTGCCAGCCGCGACACCACAGGGAACACTGAAGCTTTCTTT.

This clone was picked up one time. The rearrangement uses TRBV28 and TRBJ1-6; 8 bases agree with TRBD1. The CDR3 loop spans 17 amino acids. Trimming at V came to 4 bases and at J to 7 bases, leaving 12 bases not matched to a gene. Germline V gene data show CDR1 as MDHEN and CDR2 as SYDVKM. CDR3 sequence reads: CASSSTDRGRGNSPLHF. For the CDR3, the DNA is TGTGCCAGCAGTTCTACCGACAGGGGAAGGGGCAATTCACCCCTCCACTTT.